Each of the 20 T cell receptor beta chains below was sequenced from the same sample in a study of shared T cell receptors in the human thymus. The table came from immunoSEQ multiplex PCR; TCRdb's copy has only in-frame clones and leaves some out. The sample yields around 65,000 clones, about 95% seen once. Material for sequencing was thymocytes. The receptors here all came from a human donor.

The CDR3 region is CASWGPTYEQYF. The CDR3 DNA follows: TGTGCCAGCTGGGGTCCCACCTACGAGCAGTACTTC. V is TRBV5-5 and J is TRBJ2-7, with D unclear. CDR1 and CDR2 from the germline V gene are SGHKS and YYEKEE (reference sequence). This CDR3 is built from 12 residues. V was pared by 7 bases and J by 2 bases, with 10 bases between.

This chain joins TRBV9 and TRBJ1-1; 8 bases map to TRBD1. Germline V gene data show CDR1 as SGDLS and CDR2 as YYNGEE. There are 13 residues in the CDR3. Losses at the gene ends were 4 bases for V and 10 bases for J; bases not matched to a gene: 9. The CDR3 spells CASSPVDRGRAFF. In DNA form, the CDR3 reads TGTGCCAGCAGCCCGGTAGACAGGGGTCGAGCTTTCTTT.

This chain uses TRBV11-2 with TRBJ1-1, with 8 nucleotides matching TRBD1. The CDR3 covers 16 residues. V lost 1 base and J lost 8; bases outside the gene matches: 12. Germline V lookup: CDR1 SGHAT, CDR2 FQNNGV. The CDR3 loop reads CASSLVGAGGVQEAFF. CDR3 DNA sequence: TGTGCCAGCAGCTTAGTCGGTGCAGGGGGCGTCCAGGAAGCTTTCTTT.

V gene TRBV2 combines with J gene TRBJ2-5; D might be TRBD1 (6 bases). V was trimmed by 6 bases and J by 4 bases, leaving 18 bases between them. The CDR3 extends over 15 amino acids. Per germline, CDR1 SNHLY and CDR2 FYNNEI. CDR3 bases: TGTGCCAGCAGGGAACCGGACAGCACTCGAGAGACCCAGTACTTC. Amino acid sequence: CASREPDSTRETQYF.

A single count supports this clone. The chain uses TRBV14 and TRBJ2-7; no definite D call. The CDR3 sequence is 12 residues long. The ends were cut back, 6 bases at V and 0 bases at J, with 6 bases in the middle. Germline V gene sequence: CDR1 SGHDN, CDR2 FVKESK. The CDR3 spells CASSPSSYEQYF. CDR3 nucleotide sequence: TGTGCCAGCAGTCCGAGCTCCTACGAGCAGTACTTC.

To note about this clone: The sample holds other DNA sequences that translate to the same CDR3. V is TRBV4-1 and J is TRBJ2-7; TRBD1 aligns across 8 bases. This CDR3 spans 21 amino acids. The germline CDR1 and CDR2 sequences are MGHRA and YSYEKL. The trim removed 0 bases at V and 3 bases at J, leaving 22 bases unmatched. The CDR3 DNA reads TGCGCCAGCAGCCAAGAGGGTATCGGGACAGGACCCCCCCATACTCGCTACGAGCAGTACTTC. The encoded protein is CASSQEGIGTGPPHTRYEQYF.

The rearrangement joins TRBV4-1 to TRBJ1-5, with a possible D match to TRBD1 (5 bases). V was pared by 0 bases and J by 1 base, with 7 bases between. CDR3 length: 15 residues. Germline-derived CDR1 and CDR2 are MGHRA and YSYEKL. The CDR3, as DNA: TGCGCCAGCAGCCAAGATCGGGGCAGCAATCAGCCCCAGCATTTT. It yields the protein CASSQDRGSNQPQHF.

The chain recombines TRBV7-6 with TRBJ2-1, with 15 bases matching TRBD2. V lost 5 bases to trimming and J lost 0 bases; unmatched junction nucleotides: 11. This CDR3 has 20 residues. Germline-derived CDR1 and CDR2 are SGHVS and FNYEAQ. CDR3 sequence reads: CASSLRTSGGAVSSYNEQFF. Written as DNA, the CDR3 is TGTGCCAGCAGCCTCAGGACTAGCGGGGGGGCAGTGAGCTCCTACAATGAGCAGTTCTTC.

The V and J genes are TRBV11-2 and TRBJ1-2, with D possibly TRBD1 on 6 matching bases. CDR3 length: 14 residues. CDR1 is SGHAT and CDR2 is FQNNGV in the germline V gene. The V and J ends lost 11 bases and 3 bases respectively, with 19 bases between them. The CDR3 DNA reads TGTGCCGCGACCGAGAACAGGGACCACTATGGCTACACCTTC. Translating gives CAATENRDHYGYTF.

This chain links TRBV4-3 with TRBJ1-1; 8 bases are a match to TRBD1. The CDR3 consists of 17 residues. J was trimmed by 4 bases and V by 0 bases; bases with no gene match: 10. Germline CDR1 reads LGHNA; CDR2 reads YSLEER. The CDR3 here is CASSQEVSTGETTEAFF. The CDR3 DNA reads TGCGCCAGCAGCCAAGAAGTTTCGACAGGGGAAACCACTGAAGCTTTCTTT.

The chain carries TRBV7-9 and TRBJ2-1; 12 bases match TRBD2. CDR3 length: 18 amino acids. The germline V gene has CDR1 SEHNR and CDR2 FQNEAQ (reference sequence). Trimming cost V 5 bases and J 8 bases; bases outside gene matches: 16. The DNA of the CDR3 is TGTGCCAGCAGCCCGAGAATACGACTAGCGGGGGTCCGGTATGAGCAGTTCTTC. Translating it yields CASSPRIRLAGVRYEQFF.

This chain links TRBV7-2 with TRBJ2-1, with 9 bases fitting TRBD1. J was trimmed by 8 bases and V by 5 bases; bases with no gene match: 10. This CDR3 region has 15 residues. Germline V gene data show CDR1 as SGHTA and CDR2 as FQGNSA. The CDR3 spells CASSPEGQGWDEQFF. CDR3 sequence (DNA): TGTGCCAGCAGCCCGGAGGGACAGGGATGGGATGAGCAGTTCTTC.

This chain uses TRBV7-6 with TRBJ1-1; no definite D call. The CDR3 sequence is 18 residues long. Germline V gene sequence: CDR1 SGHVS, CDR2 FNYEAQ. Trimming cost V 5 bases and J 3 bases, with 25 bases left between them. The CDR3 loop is CASSLLRGLSHWDTEAFF. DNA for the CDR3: TGTGCCAGCAGCCTACTGCGGGGTCTATCGCATTGGGACACTGAAGCTTTCTTT.

The CDR3 sequence: CASSRYRANYGYTF. CDR3 coding DNA: TGTGCCAGCAGCAGATACAGGGCTAACTATGGCTACACCTTC. This chain links TRBV7-2 with TRBJ1-2, with D perhaps matching TRBD1 (6 bases). This CDR3 comprises 14 residues. In germline, CDR1 is SGHTA, CDR2 FQGNSA. V lost 5 bases, J lost 0 bases, and 10 bases lay in between.

DNA for the CDR3: TGTGCCAGTAGTATATATGGACAGGGGAATGAAAAACTGTTTTTT. Protein: CASSIYGQGNEKLFF. This chain links TRBV19 with TRBJ1-4; 9 nucleotides line up with TRBD1. The CDR3 has 15 amino acids. After removal of 2 bases from V and 5 bases from J, the junction contained 3 bases not matched to a gene. Germline values: CDR1 LNHDA, CDR2 SQIVND (reference sequence).

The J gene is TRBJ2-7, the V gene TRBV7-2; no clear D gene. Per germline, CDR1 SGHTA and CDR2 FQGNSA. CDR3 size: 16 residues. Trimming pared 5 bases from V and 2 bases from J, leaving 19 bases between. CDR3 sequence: CASSQTHIVEPYEQYF. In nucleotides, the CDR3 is TGTGCCAGCAGCCAGACCCACATAGTGGAGCCCTACGAGCAGTACTTC.

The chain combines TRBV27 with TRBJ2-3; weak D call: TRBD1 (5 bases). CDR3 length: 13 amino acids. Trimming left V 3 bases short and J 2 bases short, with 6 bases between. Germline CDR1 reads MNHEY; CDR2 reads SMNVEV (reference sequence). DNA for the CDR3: TGTGCCAGCAGTTTCAGGGCCACAGATACGCAGTATTTT. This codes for CASSFRATDTQYF.

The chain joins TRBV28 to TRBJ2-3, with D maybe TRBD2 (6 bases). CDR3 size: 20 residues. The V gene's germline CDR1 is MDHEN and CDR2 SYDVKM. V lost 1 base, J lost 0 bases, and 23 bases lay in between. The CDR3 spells CASSLLLGGATDLSTDTQYF. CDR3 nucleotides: TGTGCCAGCAGTTTATTGCTAGGCGGGGCAACTGACCTTAGCACAGATACGCAGTATTTT.

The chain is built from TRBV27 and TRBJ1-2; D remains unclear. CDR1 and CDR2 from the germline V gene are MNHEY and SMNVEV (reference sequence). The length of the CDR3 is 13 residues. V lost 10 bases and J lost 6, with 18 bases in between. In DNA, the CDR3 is TGTGCCACCTACGGGGAGGGAAGGCATGGCTACACCTTC. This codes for CATYGEGRHGYTF.

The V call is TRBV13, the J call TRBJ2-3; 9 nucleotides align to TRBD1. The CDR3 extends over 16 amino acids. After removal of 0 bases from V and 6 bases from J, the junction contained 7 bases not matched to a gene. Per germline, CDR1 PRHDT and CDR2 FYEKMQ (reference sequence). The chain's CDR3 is CASSLGQGAGRDTQYF. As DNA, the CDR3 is TGTGCCAGCAGCTTAGGACAGGGGGCCGGTAGGGATACGCAGTATTTT.